Listed below are T cell receptor beta chains from one sample, sequenced in a study of Ad26.COV2.S vaccination and SARS-CoV-2 variants. Assay used: immunoSEQ multiplex PCR; TCRdb lists only in-frame clones, some missing. Found here are over 350,000 clones, roughly nine tenths of them singletons; the top ten hold roughly 3.2%. The source was peripheral blood, collected in a trial of Ad26.COV2.S vaccine versus placebo. The receptors shown here come from a person aged 18-65 years who received the Ad26.COV2.S COVID-19 vaccine or a placebo. Both conserved end residues are part of each CDR3. Fields, in order: CDR3 DNA, CDR3 protein, V gene, clone size, J gene, D gene. The D gene is left open where the match is weak. Size is stated for part of the rows, as once, few or many counts, or as a class when the clone is expanded.

cdr3_nt: TGCGCCAGCAGCTTGTCAGGGCCCACAGATACGCAGTATTTT; cdr3_aa: CASSLSGPTDTQYF; v_call: TRBV5-1; clone_size: -; j_call: TRBJ2-3; d_call: -
cdr3_nt: TGTGCCAGCAGCCCGGGGGGATACGAGCAGTACTTC; cdr3_aa: CASSPGGYEQYF; v_call: TRBV12-3/TRBV12-4; clone_size: -; j_call: TRBJ2-7; d_call: TRBD2
cdr3_nt: TGTGCCAGCAGTGAAGCGGGTTATGAGCAGTTCTTC; cdr3_aa: CASSEAGYEQFF; v_call: TRBV2; clone_size: -; j_call: TRBJ2-1; d_call: -
cdr3_nt: TGTGCCAGCAGCTTAGATCCGGCCGGGGAGCTGTTTTTT; cdr3_aa: CASSLDPAGELFF; v_call: TRBV7-2; clone_size: -; j_call: TRBJ2-2; d_call: -
cdr3_nt: TGTGCCAGCAGCTTCGGGACAGCCTACGAGCAGTACTTC; cdr3_aa: CASSFGTAYEQYF; v_call: TRBV5-6; clone_size: -; j_call: TRBJ2-7; d_call: TRBD1
cdr3_nt: TGTGCCACCAGCAGAGATCCCCCGCCCGGGGAGCTGTTTTTT; cdr3_aa: CATSRDPPPGELFF; v_call: TRBV15; clone_size: -; j_call: TRBJ2-2; d_call: -
cdr3_nt: TGTGCCAGCAGTGAAAACTGGGGGCAAAGGATGTTACCCCAGCATTTT; cdr3_aa: CASSENWGQRMLPQHF; v_call: TRBV6-1; clone_size: -; j_call: TRBJ1-5; d_call: -
cdr3_nt: TGTGCCAGCAGCCAATATAGGGACAGGGGCTCTAGGGACCCCGAAGCTTTCTTT; cdr3_aa: CASSQYRDRGSRDPEAFF; v_call: TRBV3-1/TRBV3-2; clone_size: -; j_call: TRBJ1-1; d_call: TRBD1
cdr3_nt: TGCGCCAGCAGCCATCCCGGGACTAGGGGACGAAATGAGCAGTTCTTC; cdr3_aa: CASSHPGTRGRNEQFF; v_call: TRBV4-1; clone_size: -; j_call: TRBJ2-1; d_call: TRBD2
cdr3_nt: TGTGCCAGCAGCTTACCCGGACAAGGGAAAGGTAATGAGCAGTTCTTC; cdr3_aa: CASSLPGQGKGNEQFF; v_call: TRBV7-9; clone_size: -; j_call: TRBJ2-1; d_call: -
cdr3_nt: TGTGCCAGTAGTCTAAGGGGGGCCGCAGGTCGGCAGTACTTC; cdr3_aa: CASSLRGAAGRQYF; v_call: TRBV19; clone_size: -; j_call: TRBJ2-7; d_call: -
cdr3_nt: TGCGCCAGCAGCCAAGATCAGGGAAACACCATATATTTT; cdr3_aa: CASSQDQGNTIYF; v_call: TRBV4-1; clone_size: -; j_call: TRBJ1-3; d_call: -
cdr3_nt: TGCGCCAGCAGCCAAGGGATCGTATCCGAGCAGTACTTC; cdr3_aa: CASSQGIVSEQYF; v_call: TRBV4-1; clone_size: -; j_call: TRBJ2-7; d_call: -
cdr3_nt: TGTGCCAGCAGCTTGTCGTCTGCGAACACCGGGGAGCTGTTTTTT; cdr3_aa: CASSLSSANTGELFF; v_call: TRBV5-8; clone_size: once; j_call: TRBJ2-2; d_call: -
cdr3_nt: TGCGCCAGCAGCCAGTGGGGGGTCGAGCAGTACTTC; cdr3_aa: CASSQWGVEQYF; v_call: TRBV4-1; clone_size: -; j_call: TRBJ2-7; d_call: -
cdr3_nt: TGCGCCAGCAGCCAAAGTGATTCCTACAATGAGCAGTTCTTC; cdr3_aa: CASSQSDSYNEQFF; v_call: TRBV4-3; clone_size: -; j_call: TRBJ2-1; d_call: -
cdr3_nt: TGTGCCAGCAGTGAAGTGGCAGCGGAAGAGACCCAGTACTTC; cdr3_aa: CASSEVAAEETQYF; v_call: TRBV2; clone_size: -; j_call: TRBJ2-5; d_call: -
cdr3_nt: TGTGCCAGCAGCCCCGCAGGCCAGACCCAGTACTTC; cdr3_aa: CASSPAGQTQYF; v_call: TRBV11-2; clone_size: -; j_call: TRBJ2-5; d_call: -
cdr3_nt: TGTGCCAGCAGCTTGGCCCTGGGGGGGTACAATGAGCAGTTCTTC; cdr3_aa: CASSLALGGYNEQFF; v_call: TRBV11-3; clone_size: -; j_call: TRBJ2-1; d_call: TRBD2
cdr3_nt: TGTGCCATCAGTGTAGCGGATGGGGCCAACGTCCTGACTTTC; cdr3_aa: CAISVADGANVLTF; v_call: TRBV10-3; clone_size: -; j_call: TRBJ2-6; d_call: -
cdr3_nt: TGTGCCAGCAGCCAACTGCGCACAGATACGCAGTATTTT; cdr3_aa: CASSQLRTDTQYF; v_call: TRBV3-1/TRBV3-2; clone_size: -; j_call: TRBJ2-3; d_call: -
cdr3_nt: TGTGCCAGCAGTGAATGGGGGGGAACCGGGGCCAACGTCCTGACTTTC; cdr3_aa: CASSEWGGTGANVLTF; v_call: TRBV6-1; clone_size: -; j_call: TRBJ2-6; d_call: TRBD2
cdr3_nt: TGTGCCAGCAGTCACGACAGGGGATCTTACAATGAGCAGTTCTTC; cdr3_aa: CASSHDRGSYNEQFF; v_call: TRBV2; clone_size: -; j_call: TRBJ2-1; d_call: TRBD1
cdr3_nt: TGTGCCAGTAGTAGTGAGCCCCAAGAGACCCAGTACTTC; cdr3_aa: CASSSEPQETQYF; v_call: TRBV19; clone_size: -; j_call: TRBJ2-5; d_call: -
cdr3_nt: TGTGCCAGTAGGGGGGTGAGAACCGGAAACACCATATATTTT; cdr3_aa: CASRGVRTGNTIYF; v_call: TRBV2; clone_size: -; j_call: TRBJ1-3; d_call: -
cdr3_nt: TGTGCCAGCAGCTTATTGGCGGGGGGGTCGGAGACCCAGTACTTC; cdr3_aa: CASSLLAGGSETQYF; v_call: TRBV13; clone_size: -; j_call: TRBJ2-5; d_call: TRBD2
cdr3_nt: TGTGCCAGCACCCCACTAGGGGGGGGTTATGGCTACACCTTC; cdr3_aa: CASTPLGGGYGYTF; v_call: TRBV27; clone_size: -; j_call: TRBJ1-2; d_call: -
cdr3_nt: TGTGCCAGCTGTCCCGGGACAGAGACCCAGTACTTC; cdr3_aa: CASCPGTETQYF; v_call: TRBV10-3; clone_size: -; j_call: TRBJ2-5; d_call: -
cdr3_nt: TGCGCCAGCAGTGATCAGATAGTTGGACATCCTTTGCAGTATTTT; cdr3_aa: CASSDQIVGHPLQYF; v_call: TRBV10-1; clone_size: once; j_call: TRBJ2-3; d_call: -
cdr3_nt: TGTGCCAGCAGGATCTTGGTCCATGAGCAGTTCTTC; cdr3_aa: CASRILVHEQFF; v_call: TRBV6-5; clone_size: -; j_call: TRBJ2-1; d_call: -
cdr3_nt: TGTGCCAGCGGCCAGGGACAGGGAGGTACCGGGGAGCTGTTTTTT; cdr3_aa: CASGQGQGGTGELFF; v_call: TRBV7-2; clone_size: -; j_call: TRBJ2-2; d_call: TRBD1
cdr3_nt: TGTGCCAGCAGTGATAGACGGGCCTCAGAAGCTAACTATGGCTACACCTTC; cdr3_aa: CASSDRRASEANYGYTF; v_call: TRBV6-1; clone_size: -; j_call: TRBJ1-2; d_call: -
cdr3_nt: TGTGCCAGCTCACCAGGATCTGGCTACACCTTC; cdr3_aa: CASSPGSGYTF; v_call: TRBV18; clone_size: -; j_call: TRBJ1-2; d_call: -
cdr3_nt: TGCGCCAGCAGCTTGTATGAGGGCGCCGGTGGCTACACCTTC; cdr3_aa: CASSLYEGAGGYTF; v_call: TRBV5-1; clone_size: few; j_call: TRBJ1-2; d_call: -
cdr3_nt: TGTGCCAGCAGCCAAGAGAGTTTCCAGGACGAGCAGTTCTTC; cdr3_aa: CASSQESFQDEQFF; v_call: TRBV3-1/TRBV3-2; clone_size: -; j_call: TRBJ2-1; d_call: -
cdr3_nt: TGTGCCAGCACCCTGAATCAGCAGCGGGGGGTGGAGACCCAGTACTTC; cdr3_aa: CASTLNQQRGVETQYF; v_call: TRBV2; clone_size: few; j_call: TRBJ2-5; d_call: TRBD2
cdr3_nt: TGTGCCAGTTTGGATGAAAAACTGTTTTTT; cdr3_aa: CASLDEKLFF; v_call: TRBV2; clone_size: -; j_call: TRBJ1-4; d_call: -
cdr3_nt: TGCGCCAGCAGCTTGGTAACAGTAGAACAAGAGACCCAGTACTTC; cdr3_aa: CASSLVTVEQETQYF; v_call: TRBV5-1; clone_size: -; j_call: TRBJ2-5; d_call: -
cdr3_nt: TGTGCCAGCTCACCGGACAGGTTACCTGGAACTGAAGCTTTCTTT; cdr3_aa: CASSPDRLPGTEAFF; v_call: TRBV18; clone_size: -; j_call: TRBJ1-1; d_call: TRBD1
cdr3_nt: TGCGCCAGCAGTGACAGGGATAGGGAGATCACTGAAGCTTTCTTT; cdr3_aa: CASSDRDREITEAFF; v_call: TRBV10-1; clone_size: -; j_call: TRBJ1-1; d_call: -
cdr3_nt: TGTGCCAGAAGCCGCCCGGGACAGGGGGCTTTCAACGAGCAGTACTTC; cdr3_aa: CARSRPGQGAFNEQYF; v_call: TRBV6-7; clone_size: -; j_call: TRBJ2-7; d_call: TRBD1
cdr3_nt: TGCAGCGTTGATCAGGGCCCGAACACTGAAGCTTTCTTT; cdr3_aa: CSVDQGPNTEAFF; v_call: TRBV29-1; clone_size: few; j_call: TRBJ1-1; d_call: -
cdr3_nt: TGTGCCATCAGTGAGTCAGGGATCTCCTATAATTCACCCCTCCACTTT; cdr3_aa: CAISESGISYNSPLHF; v_call: TRBV10-3; clone_size: -; j_call: TRBJ1-6; d_call: -
cdr3_nt: TGCGCCAGCAGCGGGACAGGGGTGGCCAAAAACATTCAGTACTTC; cdr3_aa: CASSGTGVAKNIQYF; v_call: TRBV10-1; clone_size: -; j_call: TRBJ2-4; d_call: TRBD1
cdr3_nt: TGTGCCAGCAGTTACATAGGCGGGGAGGACCAAGAGACCCAGTACTTC; cdr3_aa: CASSYIGGEDQETQYF; v_call: TRBV6-5; clone_size: -; j_call: TRBJ2-5; d_call: -
cdr3_nt: TGCGCCAGCAGAGCCGCCGGACAGAACACTGAAGCTTTCTTT; cdr3_aa: CASRAAGQNTEAFF; v_call: TRBV10-2; clone_size: -; j_call: TRBJ1-1; d_call: -
cdr3_nt: TGTGCCAGCAAATACAGGCTGGCTGAAAAACTGTTTTTT; cdr3_aa: CASKYRLAEKLFF; v_call: TRBV28; clone_size: -; j_call: TRBJ1-4; d_call: -
cdr3_nt: TGTGCCAGCAGTCGGACTAGCGGGGGAACCGGGGAGCTGTTTTTT; cdr3_aa: CASSRTSGGTGELFF; v_call: TRBV7-6; clone_size: once; j_call: TRBJ2-2; d_call: TRBD2
cdr3_nt: TGTGCCAGCAACCAAAGACCCGGTACTGAAGCTTTCTTT; cdr3_aa: CASNQRPGTEAFF; v_call: TRBV7-8; clone_size: -; j_call: TRBJ1-1; d_call: -
cdr3_nt: TGTGCCACCAGTGATTGGGAGACCGGGGAGCTGTTTTTT; cdr3_aa: CATSDWETGELFF; v_call: TRBV24-1; clone_size: -; j_call: TRBJ2-2; d_call: -
cdr3_nt: TGTGCCAGCAGTTTATCGGGGCAGGCCTTC; cdr3_aa: CASSLSGQAF; v_call: TRBV12-3/TRBV12-4; clone_size: -; j_call: TRBJ1-2; d_call: -
cdr3_nt: TGCGCCAGCAGCTCACCGGGAGCCATAAGCGAGCAGTACTTC; cdr3_aa: CASSSPGAISEQYF; v_call: TRBV5-1; clone_size: -; j_call: TRBJ2-7; d_call: -
cdr3_nt: TGTGCCAGTACCCCCGGGAGACTCAGGAGATATGGCTACACCTTC; cdr3_aa: CASTPGRLRRYGYTF; v_call: TRBV19; clone_size: once; j_call: TRBJ1-2; d_call: -